The 27 T cell receptor beta chains listed next were all sequenced from one sample in a study of regulatory T cells in long-lasting Graves disease. Sample time point: newly diagnosed GD, antithyroid drugs for less than 3 months. The TCR library was made from RNA that had been extracted from PBMCs in TRIzol. Libraries of TCR beta came from iRepertoire HTBI primers plus Arm-PCR of CDR3 regions. TCRdb analysed the multiplex PCR reads with MiXCR anew, one entry per CDR3 protein. The table includes almost 450,000 distinct CDR3 sequences, less than 20% detected once. The same data also contributed to another study, on T cells in Graves' hyperthyroidism and ophthalmopathy.

The source was peripheral blood mononuclear cells (PBMCs), collected at new diagnosis, from a patient treated with antithyroid drugs. The receptors were gathered from a woman younger than 45 with Graves disease.

This clonotype appeared many times. The J gene is TRBJ2-3, the V gene TRBV30; TRBD1 might be the D (6 bases). The CDR3 contains 15 residues. The ends were cut back, 4 bases at V and 2 bases at J, with 16 bases in the middle. The germline V gene encodes CDR1 GTSNPN and CDR2 SVGIG (reference sequence). CDR3 DNA: TGTGCCTGGACCGCCCGAGGGGGTTACACAGATACGCAGTATTTT. Amino acid sequence: CAWTARGGYTDTQYF. Combining the CDR3 with reference TRBV30 and TRBJ2-3 gives the whole variable domain SQTIHQWPATLVQPVGSPLSLECTVEGTSNPNLYWYRQAAGRGLQLLFYSVGIGQISSEVPQNLSASRPQDRQFILSSKKLLLSDSGFYLCAWTARGGYTDTQYFGPGTRLTVL.

This clonotype was observed many times. The J gene is TRBJ2-1, the V gene TRBV15; the D gene is possibly TRBD2 (5 bases). V was trimmed by 5 bases and J by 6 bases, leaving 14 bases between them. The CDR3 covers 14 residues. Germline lookup yields CDR1 LNHNV and CDR2 YYDKDF (reference sequence). CDR3 residues: CATSAIGGSNEQFF. The CDR3 bases are TGTGCCACCAGCGCCATCGGTGGGAGCAATGAGCAGTTCTTC. Full variable domain (rest looked up from reference TRBV15 and TRBJ2-1): DAMVIQNPRYQVTQFGKPVTLSCSQTLNHNVMYWYQQKSSQAPKLLFHYYDKDFNNEADTPDNFQSRRPNTSFCFLDIRSPGLGDTAMYLCATSAIGGSNEQFFGPGTRLTVL.

Many counts were recorded for this clonotype. The chain joins TRBV5-1 to TRBJ2-3; D gene unclear. The CDR3 runs 14 residues. The germline V gene has CDR1 SGHRS and CDR2 YFSETQ. The germline V and J ends were trimmed by 1 base and 2 bases, with 8 bases remaining between them. DNA for the CDR3: TGCGCCAGCAGCTTGCTCCGGGCCACAGATACGCAGTATTTT. Translated: CASSLLRATDTQYF. The complete variable domain, with remaining parts taken from reference TRBV5-1 and TRBJ2-3, reads KAGVTQTPRYLIKTRGQQVTLSCSPISGHRSVSWYQQTPGQGLQFLFEYFSETQRNKGNFPGRFSGRQFSNSRSEMNVSTLELGDSALYLCASSLLRATDTQYFGPGTRLTVL.

This clonotype was seen only a few times. The J gene is TRBJ1-1, the V gene TRBV6-1; D might be TRBD1 (6 bases). Germline V gene data show CDR1 as MNHNS and CDR2 as SASEGT. There are 15 residues in the CDR3. Trimming removed 7 bases at V and 1 base at J, with 16 bases between. The CDR3 loop is CASNVAGVPNTEAFF. The CDR3 nucleotides are TGTGCCAGCAACGTCGCAGGGGTACCGAACACTGAAGCTTTCTTT.

This clonotype was counted at least ten times. The rearrangement uses TRBV28 and TRBJ1-1; possibly TRBD1 for D (6 bases). Germline assignment: CDR1 MDHEN and CDR2 SYDVKM. Deletions cut 6 bases from V and 7 bases from J, with 12 bases between. The CDR3 totals 12 residues. The CDR3 DNA sequence: TGTGCCAGCAGCTACAGGGTGGGTGAAGCTTTCTTT. Protein: CASSYRVGEAFF. The entire variable domain, with the rest obtained from reference TRBV28 and TRBJ1-1, is as follows: DVKVTQSSRYLVKRTGEKVFLECVQDMDHENMFWYRQDPGLGLRLIYFSYDVKMKEKGDIPEGYSVSREKKERFSLILESASTNQTSMYLCASSYRVGEAFFGQGTRLTVV.

This clonotype was detected many times. CDR3 region: CASSGNEKLFF. For the CDR3, the DNA is TGTGCCAGCAGCGGAAATGAAAAACTGTTTTTT. The gene calls are TRBV3-1 and TRBJ1-4, with no clear D. The CDR3 sequence is 11 residues long. V lost 5 bases, J lost 5 bases, and 3 bases lay in between. Germline-derived CDR1 and CDR2 are LGHDT and YNNKEL (reference sequence). Full variable domain (remainder filled in from reference TRBV3-1 and TRBJ1-4): DTAVSQTPKYLVTQMGNDKSIKCEQNLGHDTMYWYKQDSKKFLKIMFSYNNKELIINETVPNRFSPKSPDKAHLNLHINSLELGDSAVYFCASSGNEKLFFGSGTQLSVL.

A single count supports this clonotype. V is TRBV6-1 and J is TRBJ2-7; the match to TRBD2 covers 8 bases. This CDR3 is built from 13 residues. The V gene end was trimmed by 8 bases and the J gene end by 1 base; junction bases not matched to a gene: 4. From germline, CDR1 is MNHNS and CDR2 SASEGT. CDR3 in DNA: TGTGCCAGCCAGACTAGCGAATCCTACGAGCAGTACTTC. This codes for CASQTSESYEQYF.

This clonotype was observed at least ten times. The rearrangement links TRBV18 to TRBJ2-1, with D perhaps TRBD1 (5 bases). The CDR3 totals 13 residues. Germline CDR1 is KGHSH and CDR2 is LQKENI. The germline V and J ends were trimmed by 0 bases and 7 bases, with 7 bases remaining between them. The CDR3 is CASSPPGRNEQFF. The CDR3 DNA reads TGTGCCAGCTCACCACCGGGGCGGAATGAGCAGTTCTTC. The whole variable domain, remainder taken from reference TRBV18 and TRBJ2-1, is NAGVMQNPRHLVRRRGQEARLRCSPMKGHSHVYWYRQLPEEGLKFMVYLQKENIIDESGMPKERFSAEFPKEGPSILRIQQVVRGDSAAYFCASSPPGRNEQFFGPGTRLTVL.

This clonotype was seen repeatedly, ten times or more. This chain's CDR3 is CASSLLGRGSNQPQHF. CDR3 nucleotide sequence: TGTGCCAGCTCGCTTCTGGGCCGGGGTTCCAATCAGCCCCAGCATTTT. V and J are TRBV18 and TRBJ1-5; D ambiguous. V was clipped by 6 bases and J by 3 bases, with 18 bases between them. Germline V lookup: CDR1 KGHSH, CDR2 LQKENI. The CDR3 is made up of 16 amino acids.

This clonotype was seen repeatedly, ten times or more. The genes are TRBV28 and TRBJ2-2; 7 nucleotides line up with TRBD2. The CDR3 loop spans 13 amino acids. In germline, CDR1 is MDHEN, CDR2 SYDVKM. J gave up 1 base and V 8 bases, and 1 base lay outside the gene matches. In nucleotides, the CDR3 is TGTGCCAGCGGCGGGGGGAACACCGGGGAGCTGTTTTTT. Protein: CASGGGNTGELFF.

This clonotype has just a few counts. The chain's CDR3 is CASSVGGTSALYEQYF. The CDR3 region has the DNA TGTGCCAGCAGCGTAGGGGGCACTAGCGCCCTCTACGAGCAGTACTTC. The genes are TRBV9 and TRBJ2-7, with 7 bases fitting TRBD2. The CDR3 sequence is 16 residues long. V lost 0 bases to trimming and J lost 3 bases; unmatched junction nucleotides: 9. Germline V lookup: CDR1 SGDLS, CDR2 YYNGEE. The whole variable domain, filled in from reference TRBV9 and TRBJ2-7, reads DSGVTQTPKHLITATGQRVTLRCSPRSGDLSVYWYQQSLDQGLQFLIQYYNGEERAKGNILERFSAQQFPDLHSELNLSSLELGDSALYFCASSVGGTSALYEQYFGPGTRLTVT.

The chain combines TRBV19 with TRBJ2-7; the match to TRBD1 covers 8 bases. The V segment lost 2 bases and the J segment 3 bases; nucleotides outside the gene matches: 12. Per germline, CDR1 LNHDA and CDR2 SQIVND (reference sequence). CDR3 length: 17 residues. This chain's CDR3 is CASSIRSGGTGRYEQYF. In nucleotides, the CDR3 is TGTGCCAGTAGTATAAGGAGCGGCGGGACAGGTCGCTACGAGCAGTACTTC.

This clonotype was counted many times. This chain connects TRBV30 to TRBJ2-3; D remains unclear. Trimming left V 1 base short and J 0 bases short, with 14 bases between. Germline V gives CDR1 GTSNPN, CDR2 SVGIG (reference sequence). The CDR3 spans 16 residues. The chain's CDR3 is CAWSGLGSPSTDTQYF. CDR3 bases: TGTGCCTGGAGTGGGTTAGGCAGCCCTAGCACAGATACGCAGTATTTT.

This clonotype was observed at least ten times. The CDR3 reads CASSLVVRGQDEQFF. For the CDR3, the DNA is TGTGCCAGCAGCTTAGTTGTCAGGGGGCAGGATGAGCAGTTCTTC. The chain couples TRBV7-8 to TRBJ2-1, with 8 bases aligning to TRBD1. Per the germline V gene, CDR1 is SGHVS and CDR2 is FQNEAQ. This CDR3 region has 15 residues. Unmatched junction bases numbered 7, after V lost 1 base and J lost 8 bases.

Ten or more counts support this clonotype. CDR3 region: CASSRDRGRLAFF. The CDR3 nucleotides read TGTGCCAGCTCACGGGACAGGGGACGTCTAGCTTTCTTT. The genes are TRBV18 and TRBJ1-1; TRBD1 matches 10 bases. This CDR3 spans 13 amino acids. CDR1 and CDR2 (germline): KGHSH, LQKENI. Trimming at V came to 4 bases and at J to 10 bases, leaving 6 bases not matched to a gene.

There are many counts of this clonotype. The chain has TRBV4-1 and TRBJ2-7; D possibly uses TRBD1 or TRBD2 (6 bases each). This CDR3 is built from 16 residues. Trimming cost V 0 bases and J 4 bases, with 16 bases left between them. The germline CDR1 and CDR2 sequences are MGHRA and YSYEKL. The CDR3 DNA is TGCGCCAGCAGCCAAGAAGGGGGGAGAGGGATGTACGAGCAGTACTTC. Its translation: CASSQEGGRGMYEQYF.

The rearrangement links TRBV4-3 to TRBJ2-7, with D possibly matching TRBD2 (5 bases). Germline V lookup: CDR1 LGHNA, CDR2 YSLEER. V shed 0 bases and J shed 1 base, with 7 bases lying between them. This CDR3 region has 14 residues. Here the CDR3 DNA reads TGCGCCAGCAGCCAAGAACGGGGATCCTACGAGCAGTACTTC. It is translated as CASSQERGSYEQYF.

This clonotype was seen many times. The V gene is TRBV28, the J gene TRBJ1-5, with a possible D match to TRBD1 (5 bases). Germline V gene lookup returns CDR1 MDHEN and CDR2 SYDVKM. The ends were cut back, 6 bases at V and 4 bases at J, with 13 bases in the middle. CDR3 length equals 14 residues. CDR3 DNA sequence: TGTGCCAGCAGAGAGGGACCGCAGAATCAGCCCCAGCATTTT. Amino acids: CASREGPQNQPQHF.

This clonotype was observed a handful of times. The CDR3: CSVGGSSYNEQFF. DNA of the CDR3: TGCAGCGTTGGTGGGAGCTCCTACAATGAGCAGTTCTTC. This chain joins TRBV29-1 and TRBJ2-1; TRBD2 is a possible D gene (5 bases). The V gene lost 4 bases and the J gene lost 0 bases, with 7 bases spanning the gap. The length of the CDR3 is 13 residues. The germline V gene has CDR1 SQVTM and CDR2 ANQGSEA.

Many counts were recorded for this clonotype. The rearrangement uses TRBV24-1 and TRBJ2-2; TRBD2 matches 10 bases. The V segment lost 1 base and the J segment 0 bases; nucleotides outside the gene matches: 4. Germline values: CDR1 KGHDR, CDR2 SFDVKD. The CDR3 consists of 18 residues. This chain's CDR3 is CATSDFPTSGSNTGELFF. The CDR3 DNA is TGTGCCACCAGTGATTTTCCGACTAGCGGGTCGAACACCGGGGAGCTGTTTTTT.

V and J are TRBV2 and TRBJ1-2; D is unresolved. Germline V gene lookup returns CDR1 SNHLY and CDR2 FYNNEI. Trimming stripped 3 bases from V and 5 bases from J, with 7 bases between. There are 12 residues in the CDR3. CDR3 loop: CASSEVRYGYTF. CDR3 coding DNA: TGTGCCAGCAGTGAGGTTAGATATGGCTACACCTTC. The full variable domain, in which reference TRBV2 and TRBJ1-2 provide the parts outside the CDR3, is EPEVTQTPSHQVTQMGQEVILRCVPISNHLYFYWYRQILGQKVEFLVSFYNNEISEKSEIFDDQFSVERPDGSNFTLKIRSTKLEDSAMYFCASSEVRYGYTFGSGTRLTVV.

At least ten counts were recorded for this clonotype. V gene TRBV7-9 combines with J gene TRBJ2-3; TRBD2 matches at 9 bases. With 5 bases clipped from V and 2 bases from J, the junction kept 8 bases outside the gene matches. CDR3 length equals 16 residues. Germline V gene sequence: CDR1 SEHNR, CDR2 FQNEAQ (reference sequence). The CDR3: CASSAPRTSATDTQYF. As DNA, the CDR3 is TGTGCCAGCAGCGCCCCAAGGACTAGCGCCACAGATACGCAGTATTTT.

The chain joins TRBV20-1 to TRBJ2-1; 9 bases fit TRBD2. The germline CDR1 and CDR2 sequences are DFQATT and SNEGSKA (reference sequence). The CDR3 runs to 14 residues. J was trimmed by 6 bases and V by 7 bases; bases with no gene match: 10. In DNA form, the CDR3 reads TGCAGTGGCAGCTCCGGGACTAGCTTCAATGAGCAGTTCTTC. Amino acid sequence: CSGSSGTSFNEQFF.

This clonotype was seen many times. This chain uses TRBV7-9 with TRBJ2-4; D gene uncertain. The V end was cut by 1 base, the J end by 8 bases, with 9 bases between. This CDR3 has 13 residues. Per the germline V gene, CDR1 is SEHNR and CDR2 is FQNEAQ (reference sequence). CDR3 loop: CASSLVSPHIQYF. The CDR3 coding sequence is TGTGCCAGCAGCTTAGTCTCTCCTCACATTCAGTACTTC.

This clonotype was recorded at least ten times. Its ends do not fully match the called genes, so a read error is possible. The chain employs TRBV5-1 and TRBJ1-1; D is possibly TRBD1 (6 bases). This CDR3 has 14 amino acids. CDR1 is SGHRS and CDR2 is YFSETQ in the germline V gene. The chain's CDR3 is CASSLQQGNTEAFF. The CDR3 DNA reads TGTGCCAGCAGCTTGCAACAGGGCAACACTGAAGCTTTCTTT.

This clonotype occurred many times. This chain connects TRBV11-3 to TRBJ2-1, with TRBD2 matching 7 bases. Germline CDR1 is SGHNT and CDR2 is YENEEA. J lost 9 bases, V lost 4 bases, and 0 bases had no gene match. CDR3 length: 11 amino acids. CDR3 residues: CASSSSGEQFF. CDR3 DNA: TGTGCCAGCAGCTCTAGCGGTGAGCAGTTCTTC.

This clonotype occurred many times. The gene calls are TRBV6-2 or TRBV6-3 and TRBJ2-1, with 15 bases fitting TRBD2. CDR1 is MNHEY and CDR2 is SVGEGT in the germline V gene. The V gene end was trimmed by 4 bases and the J gene end by 0 bases; junction bases not matched to a gene: 7. The CDR3 contains 19 residues. Written as DNA, the CDR3 is TGTGCCAGCAGTTCCCCGGGACTAGCGGGAGGAAGCTCCTACAATGAGCAGTTCTTC. Its protein is CASSSPGLAGGSSYNEQFF.